These T cell receptor beta chains were read from a single sample in a study of beta chain features in type 1 diabetes. TCRdb keeps only in-frame clones here, not all; method: immunoSEQ multiplex PCR. The sample yields 450,000 to 600,000 clones, around 30% seen once. Sequenced input: naive CD4+ T cells from blood. These receptors came from a man between 18 and 35 years old in good health. Both conserved end residues are part of each CDR3. D genes are given only for firm matches. Expanded clones are given a class, and other clones once, few, many or no size at all.

D,V,size,J,CDR3,DNA
TRBD2,TRBV30,NA,TRBJ2-7,CAWSRSGSYEQYF,TGTGCCTGGAGTCGAAGCGGGAGCTACGAGCAGTACTTC
NA,TRBV29-1,NA,TRBJ1-1,CSVGSGNTEAFF,TGCAGCGTGGGGTCGGGGAACACTGAAGCTTTCTTT
NA,TRBV18,few,TRBJ2-3,CASSGTPGWDTQYF,TGTGCCAGCTCAGGGACCCCTGGCTGGGATACGCAGTATTTT
TRBD2,TRBV19,NA,TRBJ2-7,CASRRTSEGYEQYF,TGTGCCAGTAGGAGAACTAGCGAGGGCTACGAGCAGTACTTC
TRBD1,TRBV29-1,NA,TRBJ2-7,CSVESDRGPYEQYF,TGCAGCGTTGAAAGCGACAGGGGACCCTACGAGCAGTACTTC
TRBD1,TRBV5-4,NA,TRBJ2-1,CASSLGGGSANFDEQFF,TGTGCCAGCAGCTTGGGAGGGGGCTCCGCCAACTTCGATGAGCAGTTCTTC
NA,TRBV25-1,few,TRBJ2-7,CASSEWEGAFSYEQYF,TGTGCCAGCAGTGAATGGGAGGGGGCCTTCTCCTACGAGCAGTACTTC
TRBD1,TRBV7-9,NA,TRBJ2-2,CASSITGVTNTGELFF,TGTGCCAGCAGCATCACAGGGGTGACGAACACCGGGGAGCTGTTTTTT
TRBD1,TRBV28,NA,TRBJ2-7,CASSRGGIYSEQYF,TGTGCCAGCAGTCGAGGGGGCATATACTCCGAGCAGTACTTC
NA,TRBV5-4,NA,TRBJ2-7,CASSFSRPSYEQYF,TGTGCCAGCAGCTTCTCTCGGCCCTCCTACGAGCAGTACTTC
TRBD1,TRBV28,few,TRBJ1-5,CASRRGQVVGQPQHF,TGTGCCAGCAGGAGGGGACAGGTGGTTGGTCAGCCCCAGCATTTT
NA,TRBV30,few,TRBJ2-4,CAWSVVEGGLRRLENIQYF,TGTGCCTGGAGTGTGGTGGAGGGAGGACTAAGGAGGTTGGAAAACATTCAGTACTTC
NA,TRBV30,few,TRBJ1-1,CAWSGLGNTEAFF,TGTGCCTGGAGTGGACTGGGGAACACTGAAGCTTTCTTT
TRBD1,TRBV29-1,NA,TRBJ2-3,CSVARGRGNTDTQYF,TGCAGCGTTGCAAGGGGCAGGGGGAACACAGATACGCAGTATTTT
NA,TRBV29-1,NA,TRBJ2-7,CSVDDAGTYEQYF,TGCAGCGTTGATGATGCAGGGACCTACGAGCAGTACTTC
NA,TRBV7-2,few,TRBJ2-3,CASSRGADTQYF,TGTGCCAGCAGCCGTGGCGCAGATACGCAGTATTTT
NA,TRBV11-2,NA,TRBJ2-7,CASSLEDYEQYF,TGTGCCAGCAGCTTAGAGGATTACGAGCAGTACTTC
NA,TRBV29-1,NA,TRBJ1-1,CSVVDRHTEAFF,TGCAGCGTTGTGGACAGACACACTGAAGCTTTCTTT
NA,TRBV29-1,NA,TRBJ1-2,CSVHGGDYGYTF,TGCAGCGTTCATGGGGGCGACTATGGCTACACCTTC
NA,TRBV30,NA,TRBJ2-7,CAWSRQNYEQYF,TGTGCCTGGAGTAGGCAGAACTACGAGCAGTACTTC
NA,TRBV30,NA,TRBJ2-1,CAWSVRTPHNEQFF,TGTGCCTGGAGTGTACGAACACCTCACAATGAGCAGTTCTTC
NA,TRBV30,NA,TRBJ1-5,CAWKGQGSVQPQHF,TGTGCCTGGAAGGGGCAGGGCTCAGTTCAGCCCCAGCATTTT
NA,TRBV29-1,few,TRBJ2-7,CSVGSAGFDEQYF,TGCAGCGTCGGATCGGCGGGGTTCGACGAGCAGTACTTC
TRBD2,TRBV7-6,few,TRBJ2-1,CASSLGSGPSYNEQFF,TGTGCCAGCAGCTTAGGTAGCGGGCCCTCCTACAATGAGCAGTTCTTC
TRBD2,TRBV28,few,TRBJ2-4,CASSPPSGGNIQYF,TGTGCCAGCAGTCCCCCCTCCGGGGGGAACATTCAGTACTTC
NA,TRBV11-2,NA,TRBJ2-3,CASTGGLGTDTQYF,TGTGCCAGCACTGGGGGCTTGGGGACAGATACGCAGTATTTT
TRBD2,TRBV7-2,NA,TRBJ2-2,CASGTSSTGELFF,TGTGCCAGCGGGACTAGCAGCACCGGGGAGCTGTTTTTT
TRBD2,TRBV29-1,few,TRBJ2-1,CSATTSGNNEQFF,TGCAGCGCTACGACTAGCGGCAACAATGAGCAGTTCTTC
TRBD2,TRBV10-3,NA,TRBJ2-1,CAISEPRASGVYNEQFF,TGTGCCATCAGTGAGCCACGGGCTAGCGGAGTCTACAATGAGCAGTTCTTC
NA,TRBV28,NA,TRBJ1-5,CASSLPARGIRNQPQHF,TGTGCCAGCAGCCTCCCCGCCAGGGGAATAAGGAATCAGCCCCAGCATTTT
NA,TRBV29-1,NA,TRBJ2-3,CSVLRDWDTDTQYF,TGCAGCGTGCTCCGGGACTGGGACACAGATACGCAGTATTTT
NA,TRBV10-3,NA,TRBJ2-1,CAIRDSSSYNEQFF,TGTGCCATTAGGGACTCGAGCTCCTACAATGAGCAGTTCTTC
TRBD1,TRBV11-2,NA,TRBJ1-2,CASSGQAFYGYTF,TGTGCCAGCAGCGGACAGGCATTCTATGGCTACACCTTC
NA,TRBV9,NA,TRBJ1-1,CASSVPAENTEAFF,TGTGCCAGCAGCGTACCGGCAGAAAACACTGAAGCTTTCTTT
TRBD1,TRBV9,NA,TRBJ1-1,CASSVDTDRVKAFF,TGTGCCAGCAGCGTAGATACGGACAGGGTGAAAGCTTTCTTT
NA,TRBV29-1,few,TRBJ1-1,CSVGRLNTEAFF,TGCAGCGTTGGACGGTTGAACACTGAAGCTTTCTTT
NA,TRBV11-3,NA,TRBJ2-3,CASSLGVALTDTQYF,TGTGCCAGCAGCTTAGGAGTAGCACTCACAGATACGCAGTATTTT
NA,TRBV7-7,once,TRBJ2-5,CASSLGAGSYQETQYF,TGTGCCAGCAGCTTAGGGGCAGGGAGCTATCAAGAGACCCAGTACTTC
TRBD1,TRBV30,NA,TRBJ2-7,CAWDRGDSYEQYF,TGTGCCTGGGACAGGGGGGACTCCTACGAGCAGTACTTC
NA,TRBV29-1,NA,TRBJ2-5,CSVIGVEETQYF,TGCAGCGTTATTGGGGTGGAGGAGACCCAGTACTTC
TRBD1,TRBV29-1,NA,TRBJ2-1,CSVVGTTGPNEQFF,TGCAGCGTTGTGGGTACGACAGGGCCCAATGAGCAGTTCTTC
TRBD2,TRBV9,few,TRBJ2-2,CASSGASGANTGELFF,TGTGCCAGCAGCGGGGCGAGCGGGGCGAACACCGGGGAGCTGTTTTTT
NA,TRBV30,NA,TRBJ2-1,CACPGVAGGTDEQFF,TGTGCCTGCCCCGGGGTAGCCGGAGGTACCGATGAGCAGTTCTTC
NA,TRBV5-1,few,TRBJ2-1,CASSKERYNEQFF,TGCGCCAGCAGCAAGGAGCGGTACAATGAGCAGTTCTTC
NA,TRBV5-4,NA,TRBJ2-5,CASRPGQRGQETQYF,TGTGCCAGCAGGCCCGGGCAAAGGGGCCAGGAGACCCAGTACTTC
NA,TRBV7-8,few,TRBJ2-5,CASSLATSTETQYF,TGTGCCAGCAGCTTAGCGACTAGTACAGAGACCCAGTACTTC
TRBD1,TRBV27,few,TRBJ2-2,CASSASQGAALGELFF,TGTGCCAGCAGTGCTTCACAGGGGGCGGCTTTGGGGGAGCTGTTTTTT
NA,TRBV30,NA,TRBJ1-1,CARGRVTEAFF,TGTGCCCGAGGAAGGGTTACTGAAGCTTTCTTT
NA,TRBV19,few,TRBJ2-6,CASSRASGANVLTF,TGTGCCAGTAGTCGGGCCTCTGGGGCCAACGTCCTGACTTTC
TRBD2,TRBV2,NA,TRBJ2-2,CASSSWREAPSGELFF,TGTGCCAGCAGTTCGTGGCGGGAGGCCCCCTCCGGGGAGCTGTTTTTT
TRBD2,TRBV10-3,NA,TRBJ2-7,CAIRRGGVPYEQYF,TGTGCCATCAGAAGGGGAGGGGTCCCCTACGAGCAGTACTTC
NA,TRBV4-1,NA,TRBJ2-7,CASSHSPPGTSYYEQYF,TGCGCCAGCAGCCATTCCCCCCCCGGGACATCTTACTACGAGCAGTACTTC
TRBD2,TRBV30,NA,TRBJ2-5,CAWRGSGSRQTQYF,TGTGCCTGGAGAGGAAGCGGGAGTAGACAGACCCAGTACTTC
TRBD2,TRBV2,NA,TRBJ2-1,CASRTLAGDYNEQFF,TGTGCCAGCAGGACACTAGCGGGAGACTACAATGAGCAGTTCTTC
TRBD1,TRBV7-9,NA,TRBJ2-7,CASSSRTGSYEQYF,TGTGCCAGCAGCTCAAGGACAGGGTCCTACGAGCAGTACTTC